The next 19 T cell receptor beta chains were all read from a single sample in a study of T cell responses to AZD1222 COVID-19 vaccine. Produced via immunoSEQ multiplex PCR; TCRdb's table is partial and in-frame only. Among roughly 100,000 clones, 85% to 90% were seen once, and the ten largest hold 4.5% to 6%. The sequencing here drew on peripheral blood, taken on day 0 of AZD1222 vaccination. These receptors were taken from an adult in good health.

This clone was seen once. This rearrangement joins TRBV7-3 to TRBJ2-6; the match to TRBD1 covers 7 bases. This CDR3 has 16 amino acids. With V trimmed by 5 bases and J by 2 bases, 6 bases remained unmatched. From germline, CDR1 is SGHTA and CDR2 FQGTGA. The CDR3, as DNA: TGTGCCAGCAGCCTCCAGGGGGTCCCTGGGGCCAACGTCCTGACTTTC. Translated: CASSLQGVPGANVLTF.

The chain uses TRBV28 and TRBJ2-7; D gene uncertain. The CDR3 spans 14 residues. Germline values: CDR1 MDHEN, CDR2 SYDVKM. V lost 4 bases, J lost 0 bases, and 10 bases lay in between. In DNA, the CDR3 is TGTGCCAGCAGTTGGGCTGCGAGCTCCTACGAGCAGTACTTC. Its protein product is CASSWAASSYEQYF.

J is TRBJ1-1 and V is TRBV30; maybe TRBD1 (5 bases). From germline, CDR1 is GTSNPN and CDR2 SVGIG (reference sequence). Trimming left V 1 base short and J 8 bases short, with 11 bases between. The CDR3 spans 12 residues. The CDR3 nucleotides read TGTGCCTGGAGTGCAAGGGGTGAGGAAGCTTTCTTT. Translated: CAWSARGEEAFF. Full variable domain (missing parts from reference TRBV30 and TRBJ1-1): SQTIHQWPATLVQPVGSPLSLECTVEGTSNPNLYWYRQAAGRGLQLLFYSVGIGQISSEVPQNLSASRPQDRQFILSSKKLLLSDSGFYLCAWSARGEEAFFGQGTRLTVV.

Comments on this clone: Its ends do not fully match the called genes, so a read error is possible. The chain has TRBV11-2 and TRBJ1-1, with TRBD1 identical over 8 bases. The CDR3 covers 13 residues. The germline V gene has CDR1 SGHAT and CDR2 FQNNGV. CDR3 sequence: CVSSPGQVTEAFF. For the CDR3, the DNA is TGTGTCAGCAGCCCGGGACAGGTGACTGAAGCTTTCTTT.

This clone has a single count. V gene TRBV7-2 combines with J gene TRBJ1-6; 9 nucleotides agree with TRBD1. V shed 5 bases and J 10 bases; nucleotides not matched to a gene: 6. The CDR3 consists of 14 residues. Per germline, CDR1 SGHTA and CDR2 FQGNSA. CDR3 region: CASSVTGGRSPLHF. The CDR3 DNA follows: TGTGCCAGCAGCGTCACAGGGGGCCGGTCACCCCTCCACTTT.

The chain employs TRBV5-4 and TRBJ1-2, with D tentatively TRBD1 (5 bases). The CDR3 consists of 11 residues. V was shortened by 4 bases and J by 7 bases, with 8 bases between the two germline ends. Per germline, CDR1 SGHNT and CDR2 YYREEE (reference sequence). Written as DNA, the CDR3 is TGTGCCAGCAGCCGGGACGGTGGCTACACCTTC. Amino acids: CASSRDGGYTF.

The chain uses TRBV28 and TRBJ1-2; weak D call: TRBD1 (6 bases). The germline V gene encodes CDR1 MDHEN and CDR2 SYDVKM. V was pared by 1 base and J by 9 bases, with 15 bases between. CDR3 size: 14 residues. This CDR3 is CASSLSHPGHSYTF. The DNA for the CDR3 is TGTGCCAGCAGTTTATCCCACCCGGGACACAGCTACACCTTC.

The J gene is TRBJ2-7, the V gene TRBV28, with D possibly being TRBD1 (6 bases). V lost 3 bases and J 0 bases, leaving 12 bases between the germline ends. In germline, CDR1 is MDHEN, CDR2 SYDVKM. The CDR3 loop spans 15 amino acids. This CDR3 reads CASSFRGRSSYEQYF. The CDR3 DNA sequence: TGTGCCAGCAGTTTCAGGGGAAGGAGCTCCTACGAGCAGTACTTC.

CDR3 nucleotide sequence: TGTGCCAGCAGCTCGTCGGGCCTCATGAACACTGAAGCTTTCTTT. Translation gives CASSSSGLMNTEAFF. The chain recombines TRBV11-2 with TRBJ1-1; D gene ambiguous. Germline values: CDR1 SGHAT, CDR2 FQNNGV. This CDR3 is built from 15 residues. The ends were cut back, 4 bases at V and 0 bases at J, with 12 bases in the middle.

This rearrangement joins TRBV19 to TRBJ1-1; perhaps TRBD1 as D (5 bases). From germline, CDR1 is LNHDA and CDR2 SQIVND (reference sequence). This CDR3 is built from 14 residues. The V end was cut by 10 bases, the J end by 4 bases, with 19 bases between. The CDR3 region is CATAPSPGSTEAFF. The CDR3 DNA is TGTGCCACCGCGCCCTCCCCAGGGAGCACTGAAGCTTTCTTT.

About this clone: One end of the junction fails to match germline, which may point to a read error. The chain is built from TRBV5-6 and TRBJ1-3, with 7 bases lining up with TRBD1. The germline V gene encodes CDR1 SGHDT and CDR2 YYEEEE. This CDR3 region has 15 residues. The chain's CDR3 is CASSSRDSSGNTMYF. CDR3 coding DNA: TGTGCCAGCAGCTCCAGGGACAGCTCTGGAAACACCATGTATTTT.

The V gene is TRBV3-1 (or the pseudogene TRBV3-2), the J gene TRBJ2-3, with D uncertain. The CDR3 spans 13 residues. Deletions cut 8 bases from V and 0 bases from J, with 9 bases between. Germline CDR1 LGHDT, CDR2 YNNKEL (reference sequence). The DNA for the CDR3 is TGTGCCAGCGAGGCCGATAGCACAGATACGCAGTATTTT. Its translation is CASEADSTDTQYF.

CDR3 in amino acids: CASGLLGASVSSYNEQFF. As DNA, the CDR3 is TGTGCCAGCGGGCTTCTTGGGGCTAGCGTTAGCTCCTACAATGAGCAGTTCTTC. The chain joins TRBV28 to TRBJ2-1, with D possibly being TRBD2 (6 bases). The CDR3 has 18 amino acids. Trimming left V 8 bases short and J 0 bases short, with 23 bases between. Per germline, CDR1 MDHEN and CDR2 SYDVKM.

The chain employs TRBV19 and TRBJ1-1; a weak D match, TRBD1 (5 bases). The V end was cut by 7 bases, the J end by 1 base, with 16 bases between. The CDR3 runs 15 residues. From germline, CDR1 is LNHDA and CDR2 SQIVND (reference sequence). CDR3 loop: CASTEPGLRNTEAFF. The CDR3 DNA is TGTGCCAGTACCGAACCAGGGCTGCGGAACACTGAAGCTTTCTTT.

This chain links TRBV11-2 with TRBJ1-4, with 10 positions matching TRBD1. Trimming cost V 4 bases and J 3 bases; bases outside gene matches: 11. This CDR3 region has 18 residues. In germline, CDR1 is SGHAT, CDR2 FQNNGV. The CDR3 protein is CASSSPGTGVGPNEKLFF. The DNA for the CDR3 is TGTGCCAGCAGCTCCCCCGGGACAGGGGTCGGGCCTAATGAAAAACTGTTTTTT.

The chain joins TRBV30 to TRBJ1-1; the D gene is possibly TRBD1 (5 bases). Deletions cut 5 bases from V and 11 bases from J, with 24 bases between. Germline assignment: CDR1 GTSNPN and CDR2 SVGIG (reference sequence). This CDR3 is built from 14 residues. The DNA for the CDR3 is TGTGCCTGGGAGGCGTCCCGGGGCCGGGGAAGGGCTTTCTTT. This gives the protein CAWEASRGRGRAFF.

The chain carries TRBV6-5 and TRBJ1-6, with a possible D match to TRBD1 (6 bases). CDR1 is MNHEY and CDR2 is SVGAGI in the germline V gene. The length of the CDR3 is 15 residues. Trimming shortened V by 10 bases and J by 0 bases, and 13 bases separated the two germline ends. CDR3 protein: CATLGGSSYNSPLHF. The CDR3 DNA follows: TGTGCCACCCTAGGGGGTAGCTCCTATAATTCACCCCTCCACTTT.

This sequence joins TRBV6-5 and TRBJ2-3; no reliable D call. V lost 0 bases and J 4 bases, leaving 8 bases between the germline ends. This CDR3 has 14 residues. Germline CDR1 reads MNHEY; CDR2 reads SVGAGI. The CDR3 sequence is CASSYSKIADTQYF. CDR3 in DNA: TGTGCCAGCAGTTACTCGAAGATCGCAGATACGCAGTATTTT.

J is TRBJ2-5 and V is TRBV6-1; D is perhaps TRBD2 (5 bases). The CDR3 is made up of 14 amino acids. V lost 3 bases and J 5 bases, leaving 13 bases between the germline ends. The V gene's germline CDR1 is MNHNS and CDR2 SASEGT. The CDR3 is CASSERVRGETQYF. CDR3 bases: TGTGCCAGCAGTGAGCGGGTCCGAGGGGAGACCCAGTACTTC.